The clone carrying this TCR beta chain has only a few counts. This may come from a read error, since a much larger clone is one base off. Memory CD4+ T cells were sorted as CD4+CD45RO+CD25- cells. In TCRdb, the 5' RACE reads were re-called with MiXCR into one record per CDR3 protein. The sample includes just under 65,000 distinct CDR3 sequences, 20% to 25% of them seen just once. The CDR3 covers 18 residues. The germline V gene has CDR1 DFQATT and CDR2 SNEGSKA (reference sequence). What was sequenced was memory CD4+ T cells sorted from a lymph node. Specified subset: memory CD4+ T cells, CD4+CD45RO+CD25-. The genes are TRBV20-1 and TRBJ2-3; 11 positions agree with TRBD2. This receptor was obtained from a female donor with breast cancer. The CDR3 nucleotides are TGCAGTGCTCATTCCCCAATAATAGCGGGAGGGGACACAGTTACGCAGTATTTT. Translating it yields CSAHSPIIAGGDTVTQYF.